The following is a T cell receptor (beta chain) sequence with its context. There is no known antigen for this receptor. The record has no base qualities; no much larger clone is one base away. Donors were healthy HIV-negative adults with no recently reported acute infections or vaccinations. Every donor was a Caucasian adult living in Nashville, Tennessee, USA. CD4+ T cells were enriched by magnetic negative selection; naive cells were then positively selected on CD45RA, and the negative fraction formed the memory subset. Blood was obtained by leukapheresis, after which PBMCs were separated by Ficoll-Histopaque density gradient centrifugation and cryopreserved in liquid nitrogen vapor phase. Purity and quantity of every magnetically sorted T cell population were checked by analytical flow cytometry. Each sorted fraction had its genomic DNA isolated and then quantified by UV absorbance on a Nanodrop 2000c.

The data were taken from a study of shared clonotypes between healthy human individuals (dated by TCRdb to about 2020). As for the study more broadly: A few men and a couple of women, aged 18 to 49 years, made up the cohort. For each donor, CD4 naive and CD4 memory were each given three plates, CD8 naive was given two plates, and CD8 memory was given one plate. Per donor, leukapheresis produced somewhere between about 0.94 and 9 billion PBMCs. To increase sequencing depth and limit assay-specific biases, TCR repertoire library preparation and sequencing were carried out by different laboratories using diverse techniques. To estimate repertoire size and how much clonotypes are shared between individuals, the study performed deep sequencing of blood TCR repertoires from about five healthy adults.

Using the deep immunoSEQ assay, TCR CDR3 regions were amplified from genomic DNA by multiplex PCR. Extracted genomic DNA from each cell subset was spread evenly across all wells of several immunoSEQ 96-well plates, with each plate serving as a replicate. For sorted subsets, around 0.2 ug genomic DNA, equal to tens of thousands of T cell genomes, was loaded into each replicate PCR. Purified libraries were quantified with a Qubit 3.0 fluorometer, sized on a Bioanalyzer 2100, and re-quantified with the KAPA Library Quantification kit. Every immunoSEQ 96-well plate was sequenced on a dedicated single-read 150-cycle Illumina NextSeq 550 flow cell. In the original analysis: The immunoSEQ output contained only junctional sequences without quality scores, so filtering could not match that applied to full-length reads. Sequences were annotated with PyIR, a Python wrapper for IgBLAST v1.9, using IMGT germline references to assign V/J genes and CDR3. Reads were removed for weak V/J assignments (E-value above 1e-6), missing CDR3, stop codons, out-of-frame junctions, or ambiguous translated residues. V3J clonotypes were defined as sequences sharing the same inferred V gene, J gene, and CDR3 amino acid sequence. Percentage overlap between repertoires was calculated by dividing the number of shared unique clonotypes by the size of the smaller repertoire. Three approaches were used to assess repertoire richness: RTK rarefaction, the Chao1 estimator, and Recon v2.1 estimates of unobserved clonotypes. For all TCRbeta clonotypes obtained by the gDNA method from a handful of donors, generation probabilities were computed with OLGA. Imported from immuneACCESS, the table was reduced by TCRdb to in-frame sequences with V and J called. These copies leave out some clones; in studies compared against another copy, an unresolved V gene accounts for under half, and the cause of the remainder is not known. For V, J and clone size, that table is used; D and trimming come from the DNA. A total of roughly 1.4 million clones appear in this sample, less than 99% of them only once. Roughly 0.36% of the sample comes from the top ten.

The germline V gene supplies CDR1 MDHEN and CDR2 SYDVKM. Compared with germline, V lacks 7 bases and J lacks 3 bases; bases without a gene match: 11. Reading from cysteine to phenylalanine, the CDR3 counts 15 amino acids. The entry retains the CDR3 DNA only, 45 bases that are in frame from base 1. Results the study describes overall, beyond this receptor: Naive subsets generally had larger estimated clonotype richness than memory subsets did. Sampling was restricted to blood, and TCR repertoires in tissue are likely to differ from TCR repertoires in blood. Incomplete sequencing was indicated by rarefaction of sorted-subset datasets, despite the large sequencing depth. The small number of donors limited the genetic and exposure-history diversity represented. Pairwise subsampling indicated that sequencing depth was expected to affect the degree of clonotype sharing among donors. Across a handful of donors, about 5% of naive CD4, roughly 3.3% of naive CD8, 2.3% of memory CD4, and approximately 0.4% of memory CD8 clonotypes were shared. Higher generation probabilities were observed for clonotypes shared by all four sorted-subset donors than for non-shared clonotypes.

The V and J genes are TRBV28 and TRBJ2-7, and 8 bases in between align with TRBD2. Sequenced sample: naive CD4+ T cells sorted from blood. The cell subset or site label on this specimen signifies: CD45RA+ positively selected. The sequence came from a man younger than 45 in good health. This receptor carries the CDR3 CASTMGQRENYEQYF. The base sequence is TGTGCCAGCACCATGGGCCAGCGGGAGAACTACGAGCAGTACTTC.